This T cell receptor (beta chain) was observed in a study of blood T cell repertoires in COVID-19. Study-level background: Samples representing acute and convalescent COVID-19 were sourced from the United States, Italy and Spain. PBMCs, B-cell-depleted T cells, or T cells provided the cDNA or gDNA that made up the material.

Original methodology: How many nucleated cells were present was estimated from reference gene primer amplification. Clones were sequenced by immunoSEQ multiplex PCR, and TCRdb holds only the in-frame ones, with some missing. D and trimming were read from the DNA, whereas the V and J calls and clone size are those reported in that table. The sample has fewer than 45,000 clones, around four fifths seen once; the top ten hold around 4.9%. Per germline, CDR1 SGHNT and CDR2 YYREEE (reference sequence). Losses at the gene ends were 4 bases for V and 3 bases for J; bases not matched to a gene: 6. The CDR3 sequence is 15 residues long.

The sequencing sample was made of peripheral blood. The chain is built from TRBV5-4 and TRBJ2-3; 9 bases are shared with TRBD2. This TCR came from a middle-aged man with active COVID-19. The CDR3: CASSVAGGPTDTQYF. The DNA of the CDR3 is TGTGCCAGCAGCGTGGCGGGGGGGCCAACAGATACGCAGTATTTT.